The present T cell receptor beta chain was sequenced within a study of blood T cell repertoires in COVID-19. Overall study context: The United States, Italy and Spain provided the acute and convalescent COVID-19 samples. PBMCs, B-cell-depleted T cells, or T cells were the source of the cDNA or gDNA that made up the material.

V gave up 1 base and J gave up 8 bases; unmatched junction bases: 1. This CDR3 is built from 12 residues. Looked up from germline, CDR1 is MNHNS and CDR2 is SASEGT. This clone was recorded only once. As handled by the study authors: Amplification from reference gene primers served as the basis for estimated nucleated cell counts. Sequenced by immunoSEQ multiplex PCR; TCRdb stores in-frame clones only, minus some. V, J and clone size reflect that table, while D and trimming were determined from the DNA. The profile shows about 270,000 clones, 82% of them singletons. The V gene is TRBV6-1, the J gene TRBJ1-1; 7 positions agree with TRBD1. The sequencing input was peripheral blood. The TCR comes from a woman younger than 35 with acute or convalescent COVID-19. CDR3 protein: CASSEEGQEAFF. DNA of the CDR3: TGTGCCAGCAGTGAAGAGGGACAGGAAGCTTTCTTT.